What follows are 8 T cell receptor beta chains derived from one specimen sequenced in a study of TIL therapy for anti-PD-1-resistant metastatic lung cancer. Time point indicated: pre-treatment sample, taken before nivolumab and TIL therapy. Most excised metastases sampled were pleural nodules or supraclavicular lymph nodes. This was the immunoSEQ v3 assay. TCRdb's copy holds only in-frame clones and misses some; the assay was immunoSEQ multiplex PCR. Of under 7,000 clones in the sample, roughly 60% were seen once. The sample here was tumor tissue, taken at baseline. These receptors originate from a person between 30 and 79 years old with non-small cell lung cancer.

V gene TRBV11-3 combines with J gene TRBJ2-2; 8 bases map to TRBD1. The germline V gene has CDR1 SGHNT and CDR2 YENEEA. This CDR3 has 15 residues. Trimming at V came to 6 bases and at J to 4 bases, leaving 7 bases not matched to a gene. Here the CDR3 DNA reads TGTGCCAGCAGTTCGGACAGGGTACGCACCGGGGAGCTGTTTTTT. Its translation: CASSSDRVRTGELFF.

This chain links TRBV11-3 with TRBJ2-1, with 9 bases lining up with TRBD2. CDR1 and CDR2 from the germline V gene are SGHNT and YENEEA. Trimming cost V 4 bases and J 6 bases; bases outside gene matches: 1. This CDR3 spans 13 amino acids. The CDR3 sequence is CASSSREGNEQFF. The CDR3 nucleotides are TGTGCCAGCAGCTCGCGGGAGGGCAATGAGCAGTTCTTC.

The chain links TRBV14 to TRBJ1-1; D possibly corresponds to TRBD1 (6 bases). Germline CDR1 and CDR2: SGHDN and FVKESK. V shed 1 base and J shed 4 bases, with 13 bases lying between them. The CDR3 extends over 15 amino acids. CDR3: CASSQAGALGTEAFF. In DNA, the CDR3 is TGTGCCAGCAGCCAAGCAGGGGCCCTTGGCACTGAAGCTTTCTTT.

The V call is TRBV24-1, the J call TRBJ2-2; TRBD2 aligns across 8 bases. The CDR3 consists of 16 residues. With V trimmed by 0 bases and J by 6 bases, 5 bases remained unmatched. The germline V gene encodes CDR1 KGHDR and CDR2 SFDVKD. CDR3 region: CATSDLREGEAGELFF. CDR3 DNA: TGTGCCACCAGTGATTTGCGGGAGGGTGAGGCCGGGGAGCTGTTTTTT.

The gene calls are TRBV24-1 and TRBJ2-5; D remains ambiguous. Trimming took 5 bases from V and 2 from J, leaving 20 bases between them. Germline V lookup: CDR1 KGHDR, CDR2 SFDVKD. This CDR3 is built from 17 residues. Here the CDR3 reads CATSARRVEGRQETQYF. CDR3 coding DNA: TGTGCCACCAGTGCCCGACGGGTGGAAGGAAGACAAGAGACCCAGTACTTC.

By share, this clone ranks as large. The chain has TRBV4-1 and TRBJ2-7; no definite D call. The V gene's germline CDR1 is MGHRA and CDR2 YSYEKL. This CDR3 is built from 15 residues. Trimming removed 1 base at V and 3 bases at J, with 13 bases between. The chain's CDR3 is CASSQGEGRIYEQYF. DNA for the CDR3: TGCGCCAGCAGCCAAGGAGAAGGGCGGATCTACGAGCAGTACTTC.

The genes are TRBV11-2 and TRBJ2-5; D might be TRBD2 (6 bases). With 3 bases removed from V and 2 bases from J, the gap between germline ends came to 10 bases. Germline V gene data show CDR1 as SGHAT and CDR2 as FQNNGV. This CDR3 comprises 14 residues. For the CDR3, the DNA is TGTGCCAGCAGCTTGGGGGAGGTTCAAGAGACCCAGTACTTC. Protein sequence: CASSLGEVQETQYF.

The rearrangement joins TRBV15 to TRBJ2-5, with 11 nucleotides matching TRBD1. V shed 0 bases and J 4 bases; nucleotides not matched to a gene: 7. CDR3 size: 17 residues. Germline CDR1 reads LNHNV; CDR2 reads YYDKDF (reference sequence). In nucleotides, the CDR3 is TGTGCCACCAGCAGAGATCGAGGACAGGGGGCAGGAGAGACCCAGTACTTC. As protein: CATSRDRGQGAGETQYF.